The T cell receptor (beta chain) under discussion was sequenced for a study of blood T cell repertoires in COVID-19. Overall study context: Acute and convalescent COVID-19 samples came from the United States, Italy and Spain. Nucleic acid was either cDNA or gDNA, and it came from T cells, B-cell-depleted T cells, or PBMCs.

Germline assignment: CDR1 SGHAT and CDR2 FQNNGV. Trimming stripped 2 bases from V and 6 bases from J, with 10 bases between. The CDR3 covers 14 residues. Authors' data handling: The authors estimated nucleated cell counts from reference gene primer amplification. Some clones are missing from TCRdb's copy, which holds only in-frame ones; the method was immunoSEQ multiplex PCR. V, J and clone size reflect that table, while D and trimming were determined from the DNA. The profile shows around 130,000 clones, about four fifths of them singletons. The rearrangement links TRBV11-2 to TRBJ2-2; tentatively, D is TRBD1 (5 bases). This receptor was identified in a woman aged 55-69 years with acute or convalescent COVID-19. The source material was peripheral blood. CDR3 protein: CASSLQGEAGELFF. CDR3 nucleotide sequence: TGTGCCAGCAGCTTACAGGGCGAGGCCGGGGAGCTGTTTTTT. The whole variable domain, remainder taken from reference TRBV11-2 and TRBJ2-2, is EAGVAQSPRYKIIEKRQSVAFWCNPISGHATLYWYQQILGQGPKLLIQFQNNGVVDDSQLPKDRFSAERLKGVDSTLKIQPAKLEDSAVYLCASSLQGEAGELFFGEGSRLTVL.